These 28 T cell receptor beta chains were all obtained from the same sample, sequenced in a study of cytomegalovirus exposure and HLA in healthy donors. PCR was performed using 60 Vbeta and 13 Jbeta primers. The protocol was immunoSEQ multiplex PCR, while the TCRdb copy is restricted to in-frame clones and leaves out a portion. The sample lists 150,000 to 180,000 clones, over 60% seen once, with roughly 4% in the top ten. Sequencing was carried out using PBMCs. The receptors were gathered from a woman in her forties in good health and CMV-seronegative.

This clone was recorded a few times. This rearrangement joins TRBV6-5 to TRBJ1-5; maybe TRBD1 (5 bases). There are 13 residues in the CDR3. Germline loops: CDR1 MNHEY, CDR2 SVGAGI. Between the trimmed V and J ends, which lost 9 bases and 0 bases, there was a span of 9 bases. In nucleotides, the CDR3 is TGTGCCAGTGAGACAGTTAGCAATCAGCCCCAGCATTTT. This codes for CASETVSNQPQHF.

The genes are TRBV28 and TRBJ2-7; TRBD2 matches at 8 bases. With V trimmed by 6 bases and J by 0 bases, 10 bases remained unmatched. CDR1 and CDR2 from the germline V gene are MDHEN and SYDVKM. This CDR3 contains 16 residues. Here the CDR3 reads CASRPSGGGNSYEQYF. Written as DNA, the CDR3 is TGTGCCAGCAGACCCTCGGGGGGGGGAAACTCCTACGAGCAGTACTTC.

The J gene is TRBJ2-7, the V gene TRBV19; maybe TRBD1 (6 bases). Trimming took off 6 bases at V and 6 bases at J, with 15 bases between the two ends. The CDR3 is made up of 13 amino acids. The germline V gene encodes CDR1 LNHDA and CDR2 SQIVND (reference sequence). CDR3 in DNA: TGTGCCAGTAGCCCCCTCACAGGGACCGAGCAGTACTTC. Translated, it gives CASSPLTGTEQYF.

This clone was recorded once. The V and J genes are TRBV5-4 and TRBJ2-1, with D possibly TRBD2 on 6 matching bases. V was shortened by 4 bases and J by 1 base, with 24 bases between the two germline ends. CDR1 and CDR2 from the germline V gene are SGHNT and YYREEE (reference sequence). The CDR3 covers 19 residues. The CDR3 protein is CASSPRGTLSIGSYNEQFF. CDR3 nucleotides: TGTGCCAGCAGCCCCCGCGGGACCTTATCTATTGGGTCCTACAATGAGCAGTTCTTC.

This clone came up once. J is TRBJ2-3 and V is TRBV5-4; D gene ambiguous. The CDR3 is 14 amino acids. V was shortened by 1 base and J by 6 bases, with 12 bases between the two germline ends. Per the germline V gene, CDR1 is SGHNT and CDR2 is YYREEE (reference sequence). Written as DNA, the CDR3 is TGTGCCAGCAGCTTGTTTCAGTCTCCCGATACGCAGTATTTT. Residues: CASSLFQSPDTQYF.

The V and J genes are TRBV5-8 and TRBJ2-1; D gene unclear. Germline CDR1 is SGHTS and CDR2 is YDEGEE. The length of the CDR3 is 13 residues. V lost 4 bases to trimming and J lost 13 bases, with 18 bases between them. In DNA, the CDR3 is TGTGCCAGCAGCCCCGACCTGCCTAGGATCCAGTTCTTC. Protein sequence: CASSPDLPRIQFF.

The chain carries TRBV11-3 and TRBJ2-1; D might be TRBD2 (6 bases). Germline V gives CDR1 SGHNT, CDR2 YENEEA. With 5 bases removed from V and 10 bases from J, the gap between germline ends came to 12 bases. The CDR3 consists of 12 residues. The CDR3 coding sequence is TGTGCCAGCAGCCTCCCTAGCGTCGAGCAGTTCTTC. Protein sequence: CASSLPSVEQFF.

The CDR3 here is CASSFGQTYEQYF. The CDR3 region has the DNA TGTGCCAGCAGCTTCGGACAGACCTACGAGCAGTACTTC. The gene calls are TRBV7-8 and TRBJ2-7, with D perhaps matching TRBD1 (6 bases). Looked up from germline, CDR1 is SGHVS and CDR2 is FQNEAQ. The V end lost 3 bases, the J end lost 2 bases, and 8 bases lay between the germline ends. The CDR3 spans 13 residues.

The chain is built from TRBV5-1 and TRBJ2-1; TRBD2 matches 9 bases. The CDR3 runs 14 residues. CDR1 and CDR2 (germline): SGHRS, YFSETQ. The junction had 4 bases not matched to a gene; V was cut back by 0 bases and J by 9 bases. CDR3 coding DNA: TGCGCCAGCAGCTTGGGGCGGGAGGGGGTTGAGCAGTTCTTC. This encodes CASSLGREGVEQFF. Variable domain in full (rest from reference TRBV5-1 and TRBJ2-1): KAGVTQTPRYLIKTRGQQVTLSCSPISGHRSVSWYQQTPGQGLQFLFEYFSETQRNKGNFPGRFSGRQFSNSRSEMNVSTLELGDSALYLCASSLGREGVEQFFGPGTRLTVL.

The chain has TRBV7-8 and TRBJ2-2; TRBD1 agrees at 8 bases. Germline V gene data show CDR1 as SGHVS and CDR2 as FQNEAQ. J gave up 6 bases and V 5 bases, and 14 bases lay outside the gene matches. CDR3 size: 17 residues. The CDR3 region is CASSHLGGTGLSGELFF. The CDR3 DNA is TGTGCCAGCAGCCACCTAGGGGGGACAGGCCTATCCGGGGAGCTGTTTTTT.

V usage is TRBV15 and J usage is TRBJ2-7; D possibly corresponds to TRBD1 (5 bases). There are 15 residues in the CDR3. Per germline, CDR1 LNHNV and CDR2 YYDKDF (reference sequence). Trimming pared 1 base from V and 6 bases from J, leaving 16 bases between. CDR3 DNA: TGTGCCACCAGCAGAGTGGGCAGGGTATCGCTCGAGCAGTACTTC. This encodes CATSRVGRVSLEQYF.

V and J are TRBV6-1 and TRBJ2-3; 12 nucleotides match TRBD2. The CDR3 contains 15 residues. Germline V gene data show CDR1 as MNHNS and CDR2 as SASEGT. V trimming: 7 bases; J trimming: 3 bases; junction bases outside the gene matches: 5. The CDR3 bases are TGTGCCAGCATTGGACTAGCGGGGACGACAGATACGCAGTATTTT. Translating it yields CASIGLAGTTDTQYF.

As concerns this clone: One junction end does not reproduce the germline sequence, and a read error may be involved. This rearrangement joins TRBV15 to TRBJ1-6; no reliable D call. CDR1 and CDR2 (germline): LNHNV, YYDKDF (reference sequence). This CDR3 is 14 amino acids long. The CDR3 loop reads CATSRDSNNSPLHF. The CDR3 DNA reads TGTGCCACCAGCAGGGACTCCAATAATTCACCCCTCCACTTT. The whole variable domain, filled in from reference TRBV15 and TRBJ1-6, reads DAMVIQNPRYQVTQFGKPVTLSCSQTLNHNVMYWYQQKSSQAPKLLFHYYDKDFNNEADTPDNFQSRRPNTSFCFLDIRSPGLGDTAMYLCATSRDSNNSPLHFGNGTRLTVT.

The rearrangement links TRBV18 to TRBJ2-5; weak D call: TRBD2 (5 bases). The CDR3 has 16 residues. Trimming shortened V by 2 bases and J by 1 base, and 14 bases separated the two germline ends. The germline V gene encodes CDR1 KGHSH and CDR2 LQKENI. The CDR3 DNA reads as TGTGCCAGCTCACCAGTGCTGAGGGAGCCCCAAGAGACCCAGTACTTC. Protein sequence: CASSPVLREPQETQYF.

This clone was detected only a few times. The chain couples TRBV6-5 to TRBJ2-7, with 11 bases fitting TRBD2. The junction had 1 base not matched to a gene; V was cut back by 0 bases and J by 3 bases. This CDR3 contains 15 residues. CDR1 and CDR2 (germline): MNHEY, SVGAGI. The CDR3 protein is CASSYSLAGGYEQYF. CDR3 bases: TGTGCCAGCAGTTACTCTCTAGCGGGGGGCTACGAGCAGTACTTC.

V and J are TRBV7-8 and TRBJ2-1; 7 nucleotides align to TRBD2. Germline V gene data show CDR1 as SGHVS and CDR2 as FQNEAQ. Unmatched junction bases numbered 7, after V lost 7 bases and J lost 1 base. This CDR3 has 15 residues. The CDR3 coding sequence is TGTGCCAGCACCCCTGGGGGGGGGTCCTACAATGAGCAGTTCTTC. As protein: CASTPGGGSYNEQFF. Using reference TRBV7-8 and TRBJ2-1 for the parts outside the CDR3, the full variable domain is GAGVSQSPRYKVAKRGQDVALRCDPISGHVSLFWYQQALGQGPEFLTYFQNEAQLDKSGLPSDRFFAERPEGSVSTLKIQRTQQEDSAVYLCASTPGGGSYNEQFFGPGTRLTVL.

This clone has only a few counts. The chain uses TRBV5-6 and TRBJ1-1; D ambiguous. CDR1 and CDR2 from the germline V gene are SGHDT and YYEEEE. V was cut by 1 base and J by 8 bases, with 9 bases left in between. CDR3 length equals 12 residues. CDR3 amino acids: CASSLLGSEAFF. CDR3 in DNA: TGTGCCAGCAGCTTGTTGGGCAGCGAAGCTTTCTTT.

CDR3 amino acids: CASSLVAGVTGELFF. CDR3 DNA sequence: TGTGCCAGCAGCTTGGTCGCAGGGGTTACCGGGGAGCTGTTTTTT. V is TRBV5-6 and J is TRBJ2-2; the D gene is possibly TRBD1 (6 bases). Germline loops: CDR1 SGHDT, CDR2 YYEEEE. Trimming left V 0 bases short and J 5 bases short, with 11 bases between. The CDR3 is 15 residues long.

Regarding this clone: The junction does not match germline at one end; this may be a read error. This chain uses TRBV7-7 with TRBJ2-5; D remains ambiguous. Germline assignment: CDR1 SSHAT and CDR2 FNYEAQ (reference sequence). The CDR3 is 13 residues long. CDR3 loop: CASSAGVQETQYF. In nucleotides, the CDR3 is TGTGCTAGCAGCGCAGGCGTCCAAGAGACCCAGTACTTC.

This clone was seen just once. The gene calls are TRBV13 and TRBJ2-2; 11 bases match TRBD2. Per germline, CDR1 PRHDT and CDR2 FYEKMQ (reference sequence). The CDR3 length is 16 residues. Trimming took 4 bases from V and 5 from J; bases not matched to a gene: 6. The CDR3: CASSSGLAVMTGELFF. The CDR3 DNA follows: TGTGCCAGCAGCTCGGGACTAGCGGTAATGACCGGGGAGCTGTTTTTT.

The J gene is TRBJ2-7, the V gene TRBV10-2; possibly TRBD1 for D (6 bases). CDR1 is WSHSY, CDR2 SAAADI, per germline. The CDR3 has 16 residues. V was cut by 6 bases and J by 2 bases, with 20 bases left in between. The CDR3 DNA follows: TGCGCCAGCAGCGACATTACCGGGACATATACCTACGAGCAGTACTTC. Encoded protein: CASSDITGTYTYEQYF.

This chain connects TRBV6-5 to TRBJ2-7, with a tentative D call TRBD2 (5 bases). Trimming pared 8 bases from V and 2 bases from J, leaving 13 bases between. The germline V gene has CDR1 MNHEY and CDR2 SVGAGI. The CDR3 has 13 amino acids. DNA for the CDR3: TGTGCCAGCCAGCGCCCGGGGACCTACGAGCAGTACTTC. Protein: CASQRPGTYEQYF.

The chain joins TRBV7-8 to TRBJ1-2, with D tentatively TRBD1 (5 bases). This CDR3 is 14 amino acids long. Trimming shortened V by 1 base and J by 0 bases, and 6 bases separated the two germline ends. Germline CDR1 and CDR2: SGHVS and FQNEAQ. In DNA form, the CDR3 reads TGTGCCAGCAGCTTAGAAGGGGCTAACTATGGCTACACCTTC. Translated, it gives CASSLEGANYGYTF. The complete variable domain, with remaining parts taken from reference TRBV7-8 and TRBJ1-2, reads GAGVSQSPRYKVAKRGQDVALRCDPISGHVSLFWYQQALGQGPEFLTYFQNEAQLDKSGLPSDRFFAERPEGSVSTLKIQRTQQEDSAVYLCASSLEGANYGYTFGSGTRLTVV.

The V and J genes are TRBV7-6 and TRBJ2-1; D possibly corresponds to TRBD2 (6 bases). Germline V gene lookup returns CDR1 SGHVS and CDR2 FNYEAQ. V gave up 3 bases and J gave up 8 bases, with 8 bases separating them. This CDR3 spans 12 amino acids. CDR3 loop: CASSLSGDEQFF. The CDR3 bases are TGTGCCAGCAGCTTGTCGGGGGATGAGCAGTTCTTC.

This clone has just a few counts. The chain uses TRBV7-9 and TRBJ1-4; D is undetermined. The CDR3 is 13 residues long. V was trimmed by 4 bases and J by 7 bases, leaving 10 bases between them. Germline CDR1 reads SEHNR; CDR2 reads FQNEAQ (reference sequence). The CDR3 loop is CASSSIYGEKLFF. CDR3 nucleotide sequence: TGTGCCAGCAGCTCCATTTACGGTGAAAAACTGTTTTTT.

The chain carries TRBV11-2 and TRBJ1-4; D remains ambiguous. Trimming stripped 6 bases from V and 12 bases from J, with 20 bases between. Germline assignment: CDR1 SGHAT and CDR2 FQNNGV. This CDR3 has 14 amino acids. CDR3 in amino acids: CASRSPGKAGELFF. The CDR3 nucleotides read TGTGCCAGCAGATCCCCGGGTAAGGCCGGAGAACTGTTTTTT.

This clone was picked up one time. The CDR3 loop reads CASSSPLLAPYEQYF. In nucleotides, the CDR3 is TGTGCCAGCAGTTCCCCTCTACTAGCGCCCTACGAGCAGTACTTC. The chain carries TRBV27 and TRBJ2-7; 7 positions agree with TRBD2. Germline CDR1 reads MNHEY; CDR2 reads SMNVEV (reference sequence). The V gene end was trimmed by 4 bases and the J gene end by 2 bases; junction bases not matched to a gene: 8. The length of the CDR3 is 15 residues.

The chain links TRBV10-2 to TRBJ1-5; 8 nucleotides line up with TRBD1. The CDR3 has 15 amino acids. Germline V gene sequence: CDR1 WSHSY, CDR2 SAAADI. Trimming cost V 7 bases and J 6 bases; bases outside gene matches: 11. The CDR3 DNA reads TGCGCCAGCACCAGGGACAGGCTAGGGGGTCAGCCCCAGCATTTT. This encodes CASTRDRLGGQPQHF.